Below, 23 T cell receptor beta chains from the same sample are listed, as sequenced in a study of molecular identifiers for immune sequencing clone quantification. TCRdb used MiXCR to reprocess the PCR reads, holding one entry per CDR3 protein. This sample has tens of thousands of distinct CDR3 sequences, with about 24% found just once. Sequenced input: naive CD8+ T cells from blood, with Jurkat cell RNA spiked in. Sample subset: FACS-sorted CD8+CD4-CCR7+CD45RA+ naive T cells. These receptors were obtained from a human donor in good health. Some libraries in this study had Jurkat cell RNA spiked in.

Details on this clonotype: This may be a read error: a much more frequent sequence differs by one nucleotide. The chain carries TRBV6-2 or TRBV6-3 and TRBJ2-1; D gene uncertain. In germline, CDR1 is MNHEY, CDR2 SVGEGT. This CDR3 spans 14 amino acids. The CDR3 region is CASGYGLSWDEQFF. DNA for the CDR3: TGTGCCAGCGGTTACGGCCTATCCTGGGATGAGCAGTTCTTC.

The gene calls are TRBV7-8 and TRBJ2-7, with 9 bases aligning to TRBD2. The CDR3 extends over 17 amino acids. V was clipped by 3 bases and J by 0 bases; unmatched bases: 9. From germline, CDR1 is SGHVS and CDR2 FQNEAQ. The CDR3 coding sequence is TGTGCCAGCAGCTTCCCAACGACTAGCGGTAGCTCCTACGAGCAGTACTTC. Protein: CASSFPTTSGSSYEQYF.

This clonotype was seen at least ten times. The V call is TRBV13, the J call TRBJ2-5, with TRBD2 matching over 12 bases. V lost 5 bases to trimming and J lost 1 base; unmatched junction nucleotides: 8. CDR1 and CDR2 from the germline V gene are PRHDT and FYEKMQ (reference sequence). CDR3 length equals 17 residues. The CDR3 sequence is CASSQPGLAGFQETQYF. The CDR3 DNA follows: TGTGCCAGCAGCCAACCGGGACTAGCGGGCTTCCAAGAGACCCAGTACTTC.

This clonotype was counted at least ten times. The chain employs TRBV29-1 and TRBJ2-7; D is undetermined. This CDR3 has 11 residues. CDR1 and CDR2 from the germline V gene are SQVTM and ANQGSEA. The V and J ends lost 7 bases and 7 bases respectively, with 14 bases between them. The CDR3 DNA follows: TGCAGCGGTGAGAGCCTAGGGGAGCAGTACTTC. This encodes CSGESLGEQYF.

This clonotype was picked up many times. The chain links TRBV3-1 to TRBJ2-2; perhaps TRBD2 as D (5 bases). Trimming shortened V by 1 base and J by 4 bases, and 16 bases separated the two germline ends. There are 17 residues in the CDR3. From germline, CDR1 is LGHDT and CDR2 YNNKEL (reference sequence). The DNA for the CDR3 is TGTGCCAGCAGCCAAGGTCTGGGAGTGGGTGTCACCGGGGAGCTGTTTTTT. Amino acids: CASSQGLGVGVTGELFF.

Regarding this clonotype: One end of the junction varies from germline; a read error may be responsible. This chain links TRBV7-6 with TRBJ2-2; D remains unclear. Germline values: CDR1 SGHVS, CDR2 FNYEAQ. CDR3 size: 12 residues. The CDR3 reads CAGSSETRELFF. Written as DNA, the CDR3 is TGTGCCGGCAGCTCCGAAACTCGGGAGCTGTTTTTT.

In regard to this clonotype: A much larger clone differs by one base, so this may be a read error. The chain carries TRBV29-1 and TRBJ2-5; possibly TRBD1 for D (6 bases). The CDR3 length is 14 residues. V dropped 7 bases and J dropped 2 bases, with 17 bases sitting between them. The germline gives CDR1 SQVTM, CDR2 ANQGSEA. The CDR3 loop is CSASPPGTQETQYF. As DNA, the CDR3 is TGCAGCGCCAGCCCCCCCGGGACACAAGAGACCCAGTACTTC.

For this clonotype: This sequence may be a read error, since a much larger clone differs from it by one base. J is TRBJ2-1 and V is TRBV13, with 7 positions matching TRBD1. Per the germline V gene, CDR1 is PRHDT and CDR2 is FYEKMQ (reference sequence). The CDR3 has 13 amino acids. The CDR3 nucleotides read TGTGCCTGCAGCTCCCTACAGGGGTTGGAGCAGTTCTTC. This translates into CACSSLQGLEQFF.

Ten or more counts support this clonotype. The chain is built from TRBV5-1 and TRBJ1-1; D is possibly TRBD1 (5 bases). The CDR3 loop spans 15 amino acids. Trimming shortened V by 4 bases and J by 7 bases, and 20 bases separated the two germline ends. From germline, CDR1 is SGHRS and CDR2 YFSETQ. CDR3 DNA: TGCGCCAGCAGCCAAACGGGACTCCGGGAGAATGAAGCTTTCTTT. It specifies CASSQTGLRENEAFF.

In this sample, this clonotype turned up many times. V is TRBV29-1 and J is TRBJ2-1, with 14 positions matching TRBD2. The ends lost 6 bases at V and 1 base at J; junction bases unmatched: 17. The CDR3 runs to 20 residues. CDR1 and CDR2 from the germline V gene are SQVTM and ANQGSEA. CDR3 amino acids: CSVRGNPGLAGDWSYNEQFF. In DNA, the CDR3 is TGCAGCGTCCGCGGAAATCCGGGACTAGCGGGGGATTGGTCCTACAATGAGCAGTTCTTC.

This clonotype was picked up many times. This chain joins TRBV12-3 or TRBV12-4 and TRBJ2-2, with D possibly TRBD1 on 6 matching bases. V gave up 3 bases and J gave up 5 bases, with 10 bases separating them. The CDR3 runs to 14 residues. As DNA, the CDR3 is TGTGCCAGCAGTTTGCACAGGGTAACCGGGGAGCTGTTTTTT. It translates to CASSLHRVTGELFF.

This clonotype was counted at least ten times. The chain has TRBV29-1 and TRBJ2-7; tentative D call: TRBD1 (6 bases). V dropped 6 bases and J dropped 2 bases, with 17 bases sitting between them. The CDR3 extends over 14 amino acids. Germline CDR1 SQVTM, CDR2 ANQGSEA. The CDR3 reads CSVAGTSLTYEQYF. DNA of the CDR3: TGCAGCGTGGCCGGGACAAGCCTCACCTACGAGCAGTACTTC.

In this sample, this clonotype turned up many times. The genes are TRBV7-2 and TRBJ2-7, with D unresolved. Trimming pared 5 bases from V and 2 bases from J, leaving 16 bases between. The germline gives CDR1 SGHTA, CDR2 FQGNSA. The CDR3 loop spans 15 amino acids. The CDR3 spells CASSPSPDTTYEQYF. The CDR3, as DNA: TGTGCCAGCAGCCCGAGCCCCGATACGACCTACGAGCAGTACTTC.

This clonotype was seen at least ten times. V gene TRBV12-3 or TRBV12-4 combines with J gene TRBJ2-5; D is undetermined. The CDR3 runs 13 residues. V dropped 3 bases and J dropped 1 base, with 6 bases sitting between them. The chain's CDR3 is CASSFLLQETQYF. The CDR3 bases are TGTGCCAGCAGTTTCTTGCTCCAAGAGACCCAGTACTTC.

In its sample, this clonotype was seen many times. The V and J genes are TRBV6-6 and TRBJ1-1, with 8 bases that match TRBD1. V gave up 6 bases and J gave up 7 bases; unmatched junction bases: 7. The CDR3 is 13 residues long. Germline CDR1 MNHNY, CDR2 SVGAGI (reference sequence). The CDR3 reads CASRPTGDFEAFF. In nucleotides, the CDR3 is TGTGCCAGCAGACCGACAGGGGATTTTGAAGCTTTCTTT.

This clonotype came up many times. The chain uses TRBV6-2 or TRBV6-3 and TRBJ1-2, with D unresolved. Trimming stripped 5 bases from V and 8 bases from J, with 12 bases between. The V gene's germline CDR1 is MNHEY and CDR2 SVGEGT. The CDR3 length is 12 residues. The CDR3 loop reads CASSPRVDGYTF. The CDR3 nucleotides read TGTGCCAGCAGTCCCCGGGTTGACGGCTACACCTTC.

This clonotype was picked up many times. The chain joins TRBV15 to TRBJ1-5; 7 bases are shared with TRBD1. Trimming removed 0 bases from V and 6 bases from J; junction bases left unmatched: 5. The CDR3 is made up of 15 amino acids. Germline V gene data show CDR1 as LNHNV and CDR2 as YYDKDF (reference sequence). CDR3 coding DNA: TGTGCCACCAGCAGAGATAGGAACAGGGGTCAGCCCCAGCATTTT. Translated, it gives CATSRDRNRGQPQHF.

The chain has TRBV12-3 or TRBV12-4 and TRBJ1-1; a weak D match, TRBD1 (6 bases). The V gene lost 5 bases and the J gene lost 3 bases, with 22 bases spanning the gap. The CDR3 has 17 amino acids. CDR3 nucleotides: TGTGCCAGCAGTCCTAACTTTGGGACACCCCACTACACTGAAGCTTTCTTT. Its protein product is CASSPNFGTPHYTEAFF.

This clonotype was detected ten times or more. The chain links TRBV9 to TRBJ2-3, with unresolved D. Deletions cut 0 bases from V and 4 bases from J, with 3 bases between. CDR1 and CDR2 (germline): SGDLS, YYNGEE. This CDR3 has 12 residues. CDR3 sequence (DNA): TGTGCCAGCAGCGTAGCGCCAGATACGCAGTATTTT. This gives the protein CASSVAPDTQYF.

This clonotype occurred many times. The V call is TRBV3-1, the J call TRBJ2-3, with D uncertain. Trimming took 1 base from V and 6 from J, leaving 8 bases between them. Germline V gene data show CDR1 as LGHDT and CDR2 as YNNKEL (reference sequence). This CDR3 region has 13 residues. In DNA, the CDR3 is TGTGCCAGCAGCCAAGTCTCAAGGGATACGCAGTATTTT. This sequence encodes CASSQVSRDTQYF.

This clonotype was recorded many times. The chain couples TRBV19 to TRBJ2-3; D is unclear. Trimming shortened V by 0 bases and J by 4 bases, and 2 bases separated the two germline ends. CDR1 is LNHDA and CDR2 is SQIVND in the germline V gene (reference sequence). The CDR3 loop spans 12 amino acids. In DNA, the CDR3 is TGTGCCAGTAGTATAGATTCAGATACGCAGTATTTT. Encoded protein: CASSIDSDTQYF.

This clonotype was picked up one time. The rearrangement uses TRBV20-1 and TRBJ2-7, with 11 bases identical to TRBD2. Germline loops: CDR1 DFQATT, CDR2 SNEGSKA (reference sequence). The CDR3 is 13 residues long. The V and J ends lost 6 bases and 6 bases, in that order; junction bases with no gene match: 7. CDR3 residues: CSAPTSGSGEQYF. The CDR3 DNA follows: TGCAGTGCACCTACTAGCGGGAGTGGCGAGCAGTACTTC.

Worth noting for this clonotype: This could be a read error, since a much larger clone is one nucleotide away. The chain is built from TRBV27 and TRBJ1-1; the D is unclear. The CDR3 covers 12 residues. Trimming removed 2 bases at V and 9 bases at J, with 10 bases between. CDR1 and CDR2 from the germline V gene are MNHEY and SMNVEV (reference sequence). The CDR3 loop reads CASSLLVDQAFF. The CDR3 bases are TGTGCCAGCAGTTTACTTGTAGACCAAGCTTTCTTT.